Following are 8 T cell receptor beta chains from one sample sequenced in a study of blood T cell repertoires in COVID-19. Sequencing was performed with immunoSEQ multiplex PCR; in TCRdb, only in-frame clones are kept and a portion is missing. The table records roughly 210,000 clones, around 87% of them present only once. Sequenced input: PBMCs or T cells enriched from blood (not recorded which). These receptors originate from a young man in a cohort exposed to, infected with or recovered from COVID-19 (not recorded which).

This clone appeared a single time. The gene calls are TRBV7-2 and TRBJ2-7, with 9 bases matching TRBD2. Germline trimming cut 5 bases from V and 1 base from J; bases unmatched to any gene: 12. From germline, CDR1 is SGHTA and CDR2 FQGNSA. The CDR3 loop spans 17 amino acids. The CDR3 here is CASSLSSQTSGSYEQYF. DNA for the CDR3: TGTGCCAGCAGCCTCTCGTCTCAGACTAGCGGTTCCTACGAGCAGTACTTC. The variable domain in full, with the rest retrieved from reference TRBV7-2 and TRBJ2-7, is GAGVSQSPSNKVTEKGKDVELRCDPISGHTALYWYRQSLGQGLEFLIYFQGNSAPDKSGLPSDRFSAERTGGSVSTLTIQRTQQEDSAVYLCASSLSSQTSGSYEQYFGPGTRLTVT.

This clone was recorded once. The chain combines TRBV6-2 or TRBV6-3 with TRBJ2-5; TRBD1 aligns across 10 bases. V was pared by 5 bases and J by 5 bases, with 8 bases of the junction left unmatched. This CDR3 region has 15 residues. CDR1 is MNHEY and CDR2 is SVGEGT in the germline V gene. CDR3 DNA sequence: TGTGCCAGCAGTGTCACCGGGACAGGGGCTGAGACCCAGTACTTC. This sequence encodes CASSVTGTGAETQYF.

The chain combines TRBV20-1 with TRBJ2-3; D not resolved. V was clipped by 3 bases and J by 4 bases, with 5 bases between them. CDR1 is DFQATT and CDR2 is SNEGSKA in the germline V gene (reference sequence). The CDR3 is made up of 11 amino acids. The CDR3 bases are TGCAGTGCTAGTGGAGCAGATACGCAGTATTTT. Protein product: CSASGADTQYF.

V is TRBV19 and J is TRBJ1-5, with D possibly matching TRBD1 (6 bases). This CDR3 is 14 amino acids long. Germline V lookup: CDR1 LNHDA, CDR2 SQIVND (reference sequence). The V and J ends lost 7 bases and 4 bases respectively, with 14 bases between them. The CDR3 protein is CASKSGTPNQPQHF. The CDR3 DNA sequence: TGTGCCAGTAAATCCGGGACACCGAATCAGCCCCAGCATTTT.

The V call is TRBV28, the J call TRBJ2-1, with D possibly being TRBD1 (6 bases). V gave up 2 bases and J gave up 3 bases, with 17 bases separating them. Germline V lookup: CDR1 MDHEN, CDR2 SYDVKM. The CDR3 extends over 17 amino acids. CDR3 nucleotide sequence: TGTGCCAGCAGTTTAAGGGTAGCCTTAGGGGGCTACAATGAGCAGTTCTTC. It yields the protein CASSLRVALGGYNEQFF.

The chain has TRBV24-1 and TRBJ2-3; D uncertain. Germline CDR1 and CDR2: KGHDR and SFDVKD. V was pared by 3 bases and J by 4 bases, with 4 bases between. CDR3 length: 12 residues. The CDR3 loop is CATSDKPDTQYF. DNA for the CDR3: TGTGCCACCAGTGATAAGCCAGATACGCAGTATTTT.

This sequence joins TRBV4-2 and TRBJ2-2; no firm D call. V was shortened by 0 bases and J by 6 bases, with 8 bases between the two germline ends. Germline values: CDR1 LGHNA, CDR2 YNFKEQ. The CDR3 has 14 residues. The CDR3 coding sequence is TGTGCCAGCAGCCAAGACCCCGTAGCCGGGGAGCTGTTTTTT. Translated: CASSQDPVAGELFF.

The V and J genes are TRBV6-1 and TRBJ1-5; weak D call: TRBD1 (5 bases). Germline V gene lookup returns CDR1 MNHNS and CDR2 SASEGT. This CDR3 has 15 residues. Trimming cost V 3 bases and J 0 bases, with 9 bases left between them. CDR3 sequence (DNA): TGTGCCAGCAGTGACAGGGCTTATAGCAATCAGCCCCAGCATTTT. Translation: CASSDRAYSNQPQHF.